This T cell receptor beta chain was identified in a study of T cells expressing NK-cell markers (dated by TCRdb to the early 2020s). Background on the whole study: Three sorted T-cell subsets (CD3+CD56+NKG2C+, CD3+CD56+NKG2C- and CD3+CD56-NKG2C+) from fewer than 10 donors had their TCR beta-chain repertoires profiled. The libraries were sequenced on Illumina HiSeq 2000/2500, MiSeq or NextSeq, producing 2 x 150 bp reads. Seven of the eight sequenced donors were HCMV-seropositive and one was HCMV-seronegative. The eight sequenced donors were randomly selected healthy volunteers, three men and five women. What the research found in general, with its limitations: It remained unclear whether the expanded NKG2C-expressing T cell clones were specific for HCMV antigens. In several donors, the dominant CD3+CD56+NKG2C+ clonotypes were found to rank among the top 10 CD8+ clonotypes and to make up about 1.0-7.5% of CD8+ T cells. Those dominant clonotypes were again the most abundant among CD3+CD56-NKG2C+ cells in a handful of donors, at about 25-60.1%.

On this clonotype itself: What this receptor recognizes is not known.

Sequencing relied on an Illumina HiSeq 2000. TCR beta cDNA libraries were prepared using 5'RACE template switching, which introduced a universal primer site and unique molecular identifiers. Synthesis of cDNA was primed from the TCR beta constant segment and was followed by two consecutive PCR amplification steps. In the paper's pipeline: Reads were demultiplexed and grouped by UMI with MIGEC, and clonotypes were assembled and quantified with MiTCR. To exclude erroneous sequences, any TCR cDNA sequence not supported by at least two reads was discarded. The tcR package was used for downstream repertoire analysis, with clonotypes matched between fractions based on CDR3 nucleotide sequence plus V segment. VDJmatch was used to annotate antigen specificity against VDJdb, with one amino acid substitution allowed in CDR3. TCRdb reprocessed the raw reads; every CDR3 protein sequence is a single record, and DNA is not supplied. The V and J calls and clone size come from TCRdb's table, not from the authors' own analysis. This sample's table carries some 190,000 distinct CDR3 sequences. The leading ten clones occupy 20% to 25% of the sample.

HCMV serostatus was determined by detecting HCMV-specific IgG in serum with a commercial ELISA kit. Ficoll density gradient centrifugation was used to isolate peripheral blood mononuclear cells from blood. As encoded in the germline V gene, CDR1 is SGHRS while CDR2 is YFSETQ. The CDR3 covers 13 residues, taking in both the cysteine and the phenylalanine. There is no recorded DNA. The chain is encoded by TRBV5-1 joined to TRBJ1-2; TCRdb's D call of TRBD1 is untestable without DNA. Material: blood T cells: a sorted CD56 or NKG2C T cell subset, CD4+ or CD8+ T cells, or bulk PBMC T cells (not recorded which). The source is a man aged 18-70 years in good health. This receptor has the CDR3 CASRWGQPYGYTF.